Shown below are 10 T cell receptor beta chains from a single sample sequenced in a study of T-cell reconstitution after alpha-beta-depleted transplantation in children. A TCRbeta library incorporating unique molecular identifiers was prepared. A single record per CDR3 protein comes from TCRdb applying MiXCR to the PCR reads. The repertoire holds fewer than 400,000 distinct CDR3 sequences, with roughly 22% as singletons. Sequencing was performed on PBMCs from the stem cell graft donor, taken from the stem cell graft. The receptors derive from a human donor who donated a stem cell graft to a child with acute myeloid leukemia.

The genes are TRBV21-1 and TRBJ2-7; no check of the table's D call, TRBD1, against the DNA was made. TRBV21-1 is a known pseudogene. The CDR3 extends over 15 amino acids. Here the CDR3 reads CASSKGGQGYYEQYF. Here the CDR3 DNA reads TGTGCCAGCAGCAAAGGCGGACAGGGGTACTACGAGCAGTACTTC.

V and J are TRBV6-1 and TRBJ2-7; D not certain. This CDR3 has 15 amino acids. Trimming cost V 0 bases and J 4 bases, with 13 bases left between them. Germline lookup yields CDR1 MNHNS and CDR2 SASEGT. The CDR3 sequence: CASSEAIGELYEQYF. The CDR3 bases are TGTGCCAGCAGTGAAGCAATAGGTGAGCTGTACGAGCAGTACTTC.

This clonotype has at least ten counts. The genes are TRBV29-1 and TRBJ2-2; 8 positions agree with TRBD2. V dropped 4 bases and J dropped 0; count of bases not matched to a gene: 4. The CDR3 has 15 amino acids. Looked up from germline, CDR1 is SQVTM and CDR2 is ANQGSEA. CDR3 amino acids: CSVGLAGPNTGELFF. The CDR3 nucleotides are TGCAGCGTTGGTCTAGCGGGTCCGAACACCGGGGAGCTGTTTTTT.

This clonotype showed up many times. The rearrangement links TRBV29-1 to TRBJ1-2; tentatively, D is TRBD1 (5 bases). Trimming took 1 base from V and 8 from J, leaving 11 bases between them. Germline V gives CDR1 SQVTM, CDR2 ANQGSEA. The CDR3 spans 12 residues. This CDR3 is CSVEVQGKGYTF. The CDR3, as DNA: TGCAGCGTTGAAGTTCAGGGTAAAGGCTACACCTTC.

This clonotype showed up many times. The CDR3 nucleotides read TGTGCCACCAGAACCGGGACAGGGGCCTACGAGCAGTACTTC. This codes for CATRTGTGAYEQYF. V is TRBV24-1 and J is TRBJ2-7; 10 bases align to TRBD1. The germline CDR1 and CDR2 sequences are KGHDR and SFDVKD. The CDR3 extends over 14 amino acids. V shed 7 bases and J 2 bases; nucleotides not matched to a gene: 4.

V is TRBV18 and J is TRBJ2-7; D perhaps matches TRBD1 (5 bases). The CDR3 has 14 residues. The germline gives CDR1 KGHSH, CDR2 LQKENI. V was clipped by 1 base and J by 2 bases, with 9 bases between them. The DNA for the CDR3 is TGTGCCAGCTCACCACAGTCAGGGCCCTACGAGCAGTACTTC. This gives the protein CASSPQSGPYEQYF.

This sequence joins TRBV7-2 and TRBJ2-2; no clear D gene. CDR3 length equals 16 residues. V dropped 1 base and J dropped 0 bases, with 9 bases sitting between them. From germline, CDR1 is SGHTA and CDR2 FQGNSA. The CDR3 nucleotides read TGTGCCAGCAGCTTAGTCGGTAACGCGAACACCGGGGAGCTGTTTTTT. This translates into CASSLVGNANTGELFF.

This clonotype has more than one count but fewer than ten. The chain links TRBV20-1 to TRBJ2-1; no clear D gene. V lost 3 bases, J lost 10 bases, and 10 bases lay in between. Germline values: CDR1 DFQATT, CDR2 SNEGSKA (reference sequence). This CDR3 is 11 amino acids long. The CDR3 spells CSASEDGEQFF. CDR3 DNA sequence: TGCAGTGCTAGCGAGGATGGGGAGCAGTTCTTC.

V usage is TRBV28 and J usage is TRBJ2-7; tentatively, D is TRBD1 (5 bases). The CDR3 spans 16 residues. Per the germline V gene, CDR1 is MDHEN and CDR2 is SYDVKM. The germline V and J ends were trimmed by 5 bases and 3 bases, with 20 bases remaining between them. CDR3 DNA sequence: TGTGCCAGCAGTGGGCTGCTTGGAGACGGACACTACGAGCAGTACTTC. Translated, it gives CASSGLLGDGHYEQYF.

A few counts support this clonotype. V and J are TRBV6-2 or TRBV6-3 and TRBJ2-1; TRBD2 matches at 10 bases. The ends lost 0 bases at V and 0 bases at J; junction bases unmatched: 14. The germline gives CDR1 MNHEY, CDR2 SVGEGT. The CDR3 has 21 residues. Written as DNA, the CDR3 is TGTGCCAGCAGTTACTCGAGAGGTAGCGGGAGGCCCCAAAGCTCCTACAATGAGCAGTTCTTC. It translates to CASSYSRGSGRPQSSYNEQFF.